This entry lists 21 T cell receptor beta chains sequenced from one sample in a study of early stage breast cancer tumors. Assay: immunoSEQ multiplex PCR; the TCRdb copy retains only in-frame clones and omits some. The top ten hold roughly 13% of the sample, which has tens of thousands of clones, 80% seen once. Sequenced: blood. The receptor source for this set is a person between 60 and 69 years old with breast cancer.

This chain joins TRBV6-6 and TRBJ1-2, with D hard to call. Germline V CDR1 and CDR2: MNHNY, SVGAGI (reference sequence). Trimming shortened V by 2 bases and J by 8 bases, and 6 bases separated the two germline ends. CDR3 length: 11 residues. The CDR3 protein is CASSYGSGYTF. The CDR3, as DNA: TGTGCCAGCAGTTACGGTAGCGGCTACACCTTC.

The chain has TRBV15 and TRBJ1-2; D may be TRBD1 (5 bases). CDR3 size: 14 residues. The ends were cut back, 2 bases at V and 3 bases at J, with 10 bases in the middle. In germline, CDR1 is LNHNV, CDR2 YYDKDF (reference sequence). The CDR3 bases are TGTGCCACCAGCAGACAGGGTTTGGACTATGGCTACACCTTC. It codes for CATSRQGLDYGYTF.

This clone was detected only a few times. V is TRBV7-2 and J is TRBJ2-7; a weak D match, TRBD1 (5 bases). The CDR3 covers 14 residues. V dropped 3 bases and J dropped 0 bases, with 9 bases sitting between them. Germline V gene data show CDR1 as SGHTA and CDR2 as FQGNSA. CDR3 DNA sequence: TGTGCCAGCAGCTTTCAGGGCTCCTCCTACGAGCAGTACTTC. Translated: CASSFQGSSYEQYF.

The CDR3 nucleotides read TGCGCCATACCAGCGAAGGGGGGGAGAAAAAACTATGGCTACACCTTC. This sequence encodes CAIPAKGGRKNYGYTF. The chain joins TRBV5-1 to TRBJ1-2; TRBD1 is a possible D gene (6 bases). V was pared by 9 bases and J by 2 bases, with 23 bases between. This CDR3 spans 16 amino acids. Looked up from germline, CDR1 is SGHRS and CDR2 is YFSETQ.

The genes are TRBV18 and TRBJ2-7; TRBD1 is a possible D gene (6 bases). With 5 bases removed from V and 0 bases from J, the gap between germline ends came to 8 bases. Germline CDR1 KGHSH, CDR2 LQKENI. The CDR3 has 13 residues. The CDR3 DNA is TGTGCCAGCTCAACAGGGAGCTCCTACGAGCAGTACTTC. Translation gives CASSTGSSYEQYF.

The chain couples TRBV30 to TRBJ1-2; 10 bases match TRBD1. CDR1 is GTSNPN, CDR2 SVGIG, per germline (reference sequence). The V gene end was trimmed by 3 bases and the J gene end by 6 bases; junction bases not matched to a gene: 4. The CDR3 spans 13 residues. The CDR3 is CAWRGGTGDGYTF. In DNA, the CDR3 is TGTGCCTGGAGAGGTGGGACAGGGGATGGCTACACCTTC.

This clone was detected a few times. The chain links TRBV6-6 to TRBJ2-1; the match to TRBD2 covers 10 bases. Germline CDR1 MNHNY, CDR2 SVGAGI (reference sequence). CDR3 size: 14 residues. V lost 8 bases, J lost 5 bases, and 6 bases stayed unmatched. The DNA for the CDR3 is TGTGCCAGCTCGAAAGGGACTAGCGACAATGAGCAGTTCTTC. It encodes CASSKGTSDNEQFF.

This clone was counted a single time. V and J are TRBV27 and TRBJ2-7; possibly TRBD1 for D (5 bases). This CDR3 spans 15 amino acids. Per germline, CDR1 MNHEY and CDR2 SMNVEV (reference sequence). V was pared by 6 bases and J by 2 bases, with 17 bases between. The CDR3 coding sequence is TGTGCCAGCAGGCCCCTTTTAGCAGGGACCTACGAGCAGTACTTC. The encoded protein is CASRPLLAGTYEQYF.

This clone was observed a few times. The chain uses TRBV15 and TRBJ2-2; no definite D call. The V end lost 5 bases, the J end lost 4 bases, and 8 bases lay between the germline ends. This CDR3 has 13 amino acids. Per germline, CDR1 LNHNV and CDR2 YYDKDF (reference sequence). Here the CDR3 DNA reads TGTGCCACCAGCGCCAGGATCACCGGGGAGCTGTTTTTT. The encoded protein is CATSARITGELFF.

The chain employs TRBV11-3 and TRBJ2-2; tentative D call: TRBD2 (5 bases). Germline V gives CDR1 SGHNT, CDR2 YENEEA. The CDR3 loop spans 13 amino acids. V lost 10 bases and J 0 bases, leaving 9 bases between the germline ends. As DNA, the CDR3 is TGTGCCACCGGGAACTCGAACACCGGGGAGCTGTTTTTT. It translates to CATGNSNTGELFF.

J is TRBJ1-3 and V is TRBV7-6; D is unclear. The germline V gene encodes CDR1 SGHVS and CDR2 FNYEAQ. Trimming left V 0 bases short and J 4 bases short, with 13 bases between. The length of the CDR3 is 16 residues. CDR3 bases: TGTGCCAGCAGCTTAGCGAGACAATCAACGGGAAACACCATATATTTT. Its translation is CASSLARQSTGNTIYF.

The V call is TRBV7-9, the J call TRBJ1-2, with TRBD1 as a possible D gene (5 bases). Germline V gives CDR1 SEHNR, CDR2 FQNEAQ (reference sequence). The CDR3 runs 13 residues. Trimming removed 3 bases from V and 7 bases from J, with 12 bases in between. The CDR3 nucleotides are TGTGCCAGCAGCTTGGGGGGTAGGGTTGGCTACACCTTC. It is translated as CASSLGGRVGYTF.

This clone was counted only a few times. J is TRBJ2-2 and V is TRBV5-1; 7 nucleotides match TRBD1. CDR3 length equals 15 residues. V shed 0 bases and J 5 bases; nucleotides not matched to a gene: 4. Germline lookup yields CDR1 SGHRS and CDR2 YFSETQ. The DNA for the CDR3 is TGCGCCAGCAGCTTGGACAGGGGATTTACCGGGGAGCTGTTTTTT. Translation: CASSLDRGFTGELFF.

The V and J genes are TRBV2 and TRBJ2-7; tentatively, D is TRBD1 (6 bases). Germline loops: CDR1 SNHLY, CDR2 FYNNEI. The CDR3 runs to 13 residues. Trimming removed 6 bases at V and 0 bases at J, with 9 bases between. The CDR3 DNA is TGTGCCAGCAGATCAGGGGACTCCTACGAGCAGTACTTC. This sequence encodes CASRSGDSYEQYF.

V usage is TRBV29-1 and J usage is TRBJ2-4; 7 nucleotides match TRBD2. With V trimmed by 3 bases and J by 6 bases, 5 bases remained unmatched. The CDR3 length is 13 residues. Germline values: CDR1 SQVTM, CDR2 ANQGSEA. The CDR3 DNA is TGCAGCGTTGACGCGGGAGAGGCAAACATTCAGTACTTC. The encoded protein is CSVDAGEANIQYF.

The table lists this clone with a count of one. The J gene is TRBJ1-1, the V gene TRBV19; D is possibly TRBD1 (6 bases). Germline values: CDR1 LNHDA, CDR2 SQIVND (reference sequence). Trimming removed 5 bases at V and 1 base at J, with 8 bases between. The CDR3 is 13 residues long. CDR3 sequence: CASSVGQNTEAFF. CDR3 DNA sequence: TGTGCCAGTAGTGTGGGACAGAACACTGAAGCTTTCTTT.

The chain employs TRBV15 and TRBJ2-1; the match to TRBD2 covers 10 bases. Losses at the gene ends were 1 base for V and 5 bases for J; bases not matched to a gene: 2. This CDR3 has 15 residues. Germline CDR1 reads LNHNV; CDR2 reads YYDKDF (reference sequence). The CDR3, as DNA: TGTGCCACCAGCAGAGCGCTAGCGGGAGACAATGAGCAGTTCTTC. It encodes CATSRALAGDNEQFF.

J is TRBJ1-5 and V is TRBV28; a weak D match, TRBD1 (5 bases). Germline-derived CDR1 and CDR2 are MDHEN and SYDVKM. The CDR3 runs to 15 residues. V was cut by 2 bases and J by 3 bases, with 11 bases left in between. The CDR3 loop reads CASSLMGRVNQPQHF. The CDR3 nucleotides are TGTGCCAGCAGTTTAATGGGCAGGGTCAATCAGCCCCAGCATTTT.

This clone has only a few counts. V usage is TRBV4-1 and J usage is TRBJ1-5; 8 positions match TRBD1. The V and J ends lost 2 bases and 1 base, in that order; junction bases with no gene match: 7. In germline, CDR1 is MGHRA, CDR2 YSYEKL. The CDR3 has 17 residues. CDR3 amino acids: CASSQMTGAMSNQPQHF. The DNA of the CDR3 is TGCGCCAGCAGCCAAATGACAGGGGCAATGAGCAATCAGCCCCAGCATTTT.

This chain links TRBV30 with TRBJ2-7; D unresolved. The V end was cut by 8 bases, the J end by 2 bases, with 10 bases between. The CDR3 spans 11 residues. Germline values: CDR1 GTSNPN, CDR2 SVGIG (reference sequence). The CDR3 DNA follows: TGTGCCCGGAAGACAACCTACGAGCAGTACTTC. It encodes CARKTTYEQYF.

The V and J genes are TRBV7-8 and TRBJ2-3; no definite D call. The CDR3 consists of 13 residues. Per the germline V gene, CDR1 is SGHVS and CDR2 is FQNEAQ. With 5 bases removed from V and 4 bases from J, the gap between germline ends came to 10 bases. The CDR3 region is CASSPQEADTQYF. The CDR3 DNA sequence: TGTGCCAGCAGCCCACAAGAAGCAGATACGCAGTATTTT. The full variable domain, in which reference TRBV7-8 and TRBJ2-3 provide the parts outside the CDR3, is GAGVSQSPRYKVAKRGQDVALRCDPISGHVSLFWYQQALGQGPEFLTYFQNEAQLDKSGLPSDRFFAERPEGSVSTLKIQRTQQEDSAVYLCASSPQEADTQYFGPGTRLTVL.